A single sample is the source of the 2 T cell receptor beta chains below, sequenced in a study of OX40 agonist ivuxolimab in advanced cancers. The method was immunoSEQ multiplex PCR; TCRdb's version includes in-frame clones alone and lacks a portion of them. The data show about 82,000 clones, around 88% seen once. The specimen comprised CD4+ or CD8+ T cells sorted from blood, sampled in a trial of the OX40 agonist ivuxolimab. The source is an adult with an advanced solid tumor such as melanoma, head and neck, liver or kidney cancer.

The rearrangement uses TRBV19 and TRBJ2-5, with 7 bases matching TRBD1. Germline trimming cut 10 bases from V and 5 bases from J; bases unmatched to any gene: 13. This CDR3 has 14 residues. Germline CDR1 is LNHDA and CDR2 is SQIVND (reference sequence). The CDR3 DNA reads as TGTGCCACCCGAGCGCGGACAGGCATTGAGACCCAGTACTTC. This encodes CATRARTGIETQYF.

This clone has a handful of counts. The J gene is TRBJ1-4, the V gene TRBV18, with 8 bases aligning to TRBD1. In germline, CDR1 is KGHSH, CDR2 LQKENI. The CDR3 consists of 13 residues. Losses at the gene ends were 4 bases for V and 8 bases for J; bases not matched to a gene: 3. CDR3 region: CASSLPGGEKLFF. The DNA for the CDR3 is TGTGCCAGCTCACTCCCAGGGGGCGAAAAACTGTTTTTT.